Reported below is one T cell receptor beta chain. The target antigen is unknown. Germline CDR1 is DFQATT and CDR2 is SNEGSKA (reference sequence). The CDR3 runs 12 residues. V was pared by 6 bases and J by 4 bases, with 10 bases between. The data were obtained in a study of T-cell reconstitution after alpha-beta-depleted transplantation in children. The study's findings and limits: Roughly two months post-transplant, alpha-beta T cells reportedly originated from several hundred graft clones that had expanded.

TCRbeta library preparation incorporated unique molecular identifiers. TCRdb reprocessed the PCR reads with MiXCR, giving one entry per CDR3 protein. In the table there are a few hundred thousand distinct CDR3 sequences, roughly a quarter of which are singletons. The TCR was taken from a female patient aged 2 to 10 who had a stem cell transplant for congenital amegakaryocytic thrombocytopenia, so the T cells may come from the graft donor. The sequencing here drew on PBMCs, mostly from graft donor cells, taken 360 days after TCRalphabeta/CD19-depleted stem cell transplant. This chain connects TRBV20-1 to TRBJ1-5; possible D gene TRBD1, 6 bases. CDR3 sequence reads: CSAGTPNQPQHF. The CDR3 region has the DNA TGCAGTGCCGGGACACCGAATCAGCCCCAGCATTTT.